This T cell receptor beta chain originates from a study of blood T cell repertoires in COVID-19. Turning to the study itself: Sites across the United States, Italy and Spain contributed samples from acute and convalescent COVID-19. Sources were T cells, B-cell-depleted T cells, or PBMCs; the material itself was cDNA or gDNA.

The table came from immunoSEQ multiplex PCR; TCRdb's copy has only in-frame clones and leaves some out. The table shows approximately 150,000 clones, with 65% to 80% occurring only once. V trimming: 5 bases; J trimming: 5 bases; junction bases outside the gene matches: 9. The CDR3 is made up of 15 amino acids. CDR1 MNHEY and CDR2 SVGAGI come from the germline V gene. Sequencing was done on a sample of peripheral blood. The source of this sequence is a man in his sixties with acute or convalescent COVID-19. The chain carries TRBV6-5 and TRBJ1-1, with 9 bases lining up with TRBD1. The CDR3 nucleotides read TGTGCCAGCAGTCGGGACAGGGTGTTGGATACTGAAGCTTTCTTT. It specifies CASSRDRVLDTEAFF.